This T cell receptor (beta chain) was profiled in a study of sequential checkpoint blockade in melanoma. The method was immunoSEQ multiplex PCR; TCRdb's version includes in-frame clones alone and lacks a portion of them. There are a few thousand clones in the sample; over 25% occur only once, and 11% lies in the top ten. Treatment in this sample: randomized to nivolumab then ipilimumab (arm A) or the reverse (arm B). V was shortened by 5 bases and J by 3 bases, with 7 bases between the two germline ends. This CDR3 is 12 amino acids long. Germline-derived CDR1 and CDR2 are LNHDA and SQIVND (reference sequence).

This clonotype was obtained from a human donor with melanoma. This sequence joins TRBV19 and TRBJ2-5; D is uncertain. The sequences come from tumor tissue (inferred from file names), collected from a patient given nivolumab and ipilimumab in sequence. CDR3 sequence: CASSEDKETQYF. CDR3 bases: TGTGCCAGTAGTGAAGATAAAGAGACCCAGTACTTC. Combining the CDR3 with reference TRBV19 and TRBJ2-5 gives the whole variable domain DGGITQSPKYLFRKEGQNVTLSCEQNLNHDAMYWYRQDPGQGLRLIYYSQIVNDFQKGDIAEGYSVSREKKESFPLTVTSAQKNPTAFYLCASSEDKETQYFGPGTRLLVL.